A single sample gave rise to the 14 T cell receptor beta chains below, sequenced in a study of T cell repertoires in cytomegalovirus infection. MiXCR, applied by TCRdb to the reads, yields one record per CDR3 protein. Here the sample spans under 300,000 distinct CDR3 sequences, about a sixth being singletons. Sequenced: CD8+ T cells from PBMCs. The receptors were sampled from a human donor in good health (CMV status not recorded). Some clones in this sample may be carry-over from other donors' samples.

The CDR3 region has the DNA TGCGCCAGCAGCTTCAGGGGCAGTGGCACTGAAGCTTTCTTT. Translation gives CASSFRGSGTEAFF. This chain uses TRBV5-1 with TRBJ1-1; maybe TRBD1 (6 bases). Trimming pared 2 bases from V and 4 bases from J, leaving 12 bases between. In germline, CDR1 is SGHRS, CDR2 YFSETQ. This CDR3 is built from 14 residues.

This clonotype was seen only a few times. The chain links TRBV12-3 or TRBV12-4 to TRBJ2-7; D unclear. V shed 5 bases and J shed 3 bases, with 11 bases lying between them. There are 13 residues in the CDR3. The CDR3, as DNA: TGTGCCAGCAGTCCGATTGGGTACTACGAGCAGTACTTC. It encodes CASSPIGYYEQYF.

This clonotype has just a few counts. The chain is built from TRBV20-1 and TRBJ2-7; 7 bases agree with TRBD1. This CDR3 comprises 13 residues. Germline trimming cut 6 bases from V and 2 bases from J; bases unmatched to any gene: 7. The germline V gene encodes CDR1 DFQATT and CDR2 SNEGSKA (reference sequence). Here the CDR3 reads CSARPGQTYEQYF. In nucleotides, the CDR3 is TGCAGTGCCCGTCCGGGACAGACCTACGAGCAGTACTTC.

This clonotype was counted a few times. The V call is TRBV28, the J call TRBJ1-1; D not certain. The CDR3 loop spans 12 amino acids. Germline V lookup: CDR1 MDHEN, CDR2 SYDVKM. V dropped 7 bases and J dropped 1 base, with 7 bases sitting between them. CDR3 nucleotide sequence: TGTGCCAGCACCTGGTCGAACACTGAAGCTTTCTTT. It encodes CASTWSNTEAFF.

This clonotype came up many times. V and J are TRBV5-5 and TRBJ1-4; D is unresolved. The CDR3 is 14 residues long. With 5 bases removed from V and 0 bases from J, the gap between germline ends came to 8 bases. Germline values: CDR1 SGHKS, CDR2 YYEKEE (reference sequence). The chain's CDR3 is CASSFPATNEKLFF. The CDR3 DNA follows: TGTGCCAGCAGTTTTCCGGCAACTAATGAAAAACTGTTTTTT.

This clonotype was counted at least ten times. The chain joins TRBV7-6 to TRBJ2-1; D may match TRBD1 or TRBD2 (5 bases each). The CDR3 spans 12 residues. Germline loops: CDR1 SGHVS, CDR2 FNYEAQ. V lost 4 bases, J lost 9 bases, and 10 bases lay in between. Written as DNA, the CDR3 is TGTGCCAGCAGCTACGGGGCCGGTGAGCAGTTCTTC. Its translation: CASSYGAGEQFF.

The rearrangement links TRBV20-1 to TRBJ2-1; D perhaps matches TRBD1 (6 bases). The V and J ends lost 1 base and 4 bases respectively, with 11 bases between them. Germline lookup yields CDR1 DFQATT and CDR2 SNEGSKA (reference sequence). The CDR3 covers 14 residues. The CDR3 spells CSARGQVVYNEQFF. CDR3 in DNA: TGCAGTGCTAGAGGACAGGTGGTATACAATGAGCAGTTCTTC.

The chain links TRBV29-1 to TRBJ1-1; D is unresolved. Germline CDR1 reads SQVTM; CDR2 reads ANQGSEA. The CDR3 runs to 14 residues. Trimming cost V 2 bases and J 0 bases, with 10 bases left between them. CDR3 amino acids: CSVEWANLNTEAFF. The CDR3 region has the DNA TGCAGCGTTGAATGGGCAAACCTGAACACTGAAGCTTTCTTT.

This clonotype was recorded at least ten times. The chain combines TRBV7-9 with TRBJ2-3; no firm D call. CDR3 length: 12 amino acids. Trimming pared 2 bases from V and 3 bases from J, leaving 3 bases between. Germline CDR1 and CDR2: SEHNR and FQNEAQ (reference sequence). The CDR3 coding sequence is TGTGCCAGCAGCTTAATTACAGATACGCAGTATTTT. Amino acid sequence: CASSLITDTQYF.

The rearrangement uses TRBV5-6 and TRBJ2-1, with a tentative D call TRBD1 (6 bases). Trimming took off 0 bases at V and 0 bases at J, with 13 bases between the two ends. CDR1 and CDR2 (germline): SGHDT, YYEEEE. The CDR3 runs to 17 residues. The CDR3 protein is CASSLDGTSGSYNEQFF. CDR3 bases: TGTGCCAGCAGCTTGGACGGGACATCAGGCTCCTACAATGAGCAGTTCTTC.

In this sample, this clonotype turned up many times. This chain links TRBV27 with TRBJ1-2; the match to TRBD1 covers 7 bases. The CDR3 spans 15 residues. Germline lookup yields CDR1 MNHEY and CDR2 SMNVEV (reference sequence). Trimming cost V 6 bases and J 7 bases; bases outside gene matches: 14. The CDR3 spells CASRTKGGGQPGYTF. The CDR3 bases are TGTGCCAGCAGGACCAAGGGAGGGGGCCAGCCTGGCTACACCTTC.

This clonotype was seen repeatedly, ten times or more. This sequence joins TRBV7-2 and TRBJ2-2; 10 bases map to TRBD2. J gave up 2 bases and V 5 bases, and 11 bases lay outside the gene matches. The CDR3 covers 18 residues. In germline, CDR1 is SGHTA, CDR2 FQGNSA. Here the CDR3 reads CASSPYSGGPLNTGELFF. DNA for the CDR3: TGTGCCAGCAGCCCCTATAGCGGGGGGCCCCTCAACACCGGGGAGCTGTTTTTT.

This clonotype has a handful of counts. The rearrangement uses TRBV6-6 and TRBJ1-2; D remains unclear. The CDR3 loop spans 11 amino acids. Trimming left V 5 bases short and J 3 bases short, with 4 bases between. Germline CDR1 reads MNHNY; CDR2 reads SVGAGI (reference sequence). CDR3 DNA sequence: TGTGCCAGCAGTGCTGACTATGGCTACACCTTC. Its translation is CASSADYGYTF.

This clonotype was observed once. The junction departs from germline at one end; a sequencing error may be responsible. The chain links TRBV27 to TRBJ1-1; no reliable D call. The germline gives CDR1 MNHEY, CDR2 SMNVEV (reference sequence). CDR3 length: 12 residues. The CDR3: CDSSPPGPEAFF. CDR3 coding DNA: TGTGACAGCAGCCCCCCGGGCCCTGAAGCTTTCTTT.